The entry that follows covers one T cell receptor (beta chain) sequence. The sequenced target, TCR beta, came from blood CD8+ and CD4+ T cells. The patients serving as multiple sclerosis controls were treatment-naive. They had stable or active relapsing-remitting disease and fulfilled revised McDonald criteria. Looked up from germline, CDR1 is DFQATT and CDR2 is SNEGSKA (reference sequence). The CDR3 sequence is 15 residues long. The V gene end was trimmed by 4 bases and the J gene end by 6 bases; junction bases not matched to a gene: 9. The data were obtained in a study of CD8 T cells in Susac syndrome. Random hexamers were used to reverse transcribe 0.5 to 1 ug of RNA. Amplification of TCR beta CDR3 across 54 Vbeta and 13 Jbeta was performed with immunoSEQ multiplex PCR. Via MiXCR, TCRdb re-called the immunoSEQ multiplex PCR reads, giving one row per CDR3 protein. Of some 300,000 distinct CDR3 sequences in the sample, 89% are singletons; the top ten hold under 0.2%.

The clonotype comes from a human donor with multiple sclerosis. The chain joins TRBV20-1 to TRBJ2-7; 13 bases fit TRBD2. The source material was CD8+ T cells from PBMCs. The CDR3 nucleotides read TGCAGTGCTATCGAGAGGACTAGCGGGAGTAGCGAGCAGTACTTC. Translating gives CSAIERTSGSSEQYF.